This TCR beta chain was identified in a study of T-cell reconstitution after alpha-beta-depleted transplantation in children. Broader study findings: At one year after transplant, newly produced T cells mostly accounted for T-cell counts and diversity. The study traced high day-60 TCRbeta diversity in some patients to surviving recipient T cells and thymic progenitors.

Construction of the TCRbeta library involved unique molecular identifiers. TCRdb re-called the PCR reads through MiXCR, storing one row per CDR3 protein. The repertoire holds hundreds of thousands of distinct CDR3 sequences, with roughly 14% as singletons. The CDR3 length is 14 residues. V was pared by 5 bases and J by 1 base, with 3 bases of the junction left unmatched. This clonotype appeared many times. Its antigen is not known. Sequenced material: PBMCs, taken before TCRalphabeta/CD19-depleted stem cell transplant. This TCR was recovered from a girl aged 2 to 9 with congenital amegakaryocytic thrombocytopenia, due to receive a stem cell transplant. The J gene is TRBJ1-1, the V gene TRBV12-3 or TRBV12-4; 8 nucleotides align to TRBD1. Here the CDR3 reads CASSETGENTEAFF. The CDR3 DNA sequence: TGTGCCAGCAGTGAGACAGGGGAGAACACTGAAGCTTTCTTT.